This TCR beta chain was recorded in a study of cytomegalovirus exposure and HLA in healthy donors. With 60 Vbeta and 13 Jbeta primers, the PCR was carried out. Generated by immunoSEQ multiplex PCR, the TCRdb table keeps only in-frame clones and is missing some. The repertoire holds 100,000 or so clones, with 75% as singletons. Study conclusions and caveats: Cytomegalovirus-associated TCR beta chains were listed, numbering over 150. In a later analysis, a missense DCLRE1C variant was linked to TCR beta V- and J-gene trimming. Prior analysis indicated that the majority of TCR beta V segments exhibited productivity approximately 87% or approximately 30% of the time.

This CDR3 spans 16 amino acids. Germline CDR1 is SGHDT and CDR2 is YYEEEE. After removal of 3 bases from V and 1 base from J, the junction contained 2 bases not matched to a gene. A note on this clone: Its target is not known.

Specimen: PBMCs. The sequence was collected from a male donor in good health and CMV-seropositive. The J gene is TRBJ2-2, the V gene TRBV5-6, with 11 bases aligning to TRBD2. Here the CDR3 reads CASSSTSGGNTGELFF. As DNA, the CDR3 is TGTGCCAGCAGCTCCACTAGCGGGGGGAACACCGGGGAGCTGTTTTTT. The full variable domain, in which reference TRBV5-6 and TRBJ2-2 provide the parts outside the CDR3, is DAGVTQSPTHLIKTRGQQVTLRCSPKSGHDTVSWYQQALGQGPQFIFQYYEEEERQRGNFPDRFSGHQFPNYSSELNVNALLLGDSALYLCASSSTSGGNTGELFFGEGSRLTVL.